This TCR beta chain was captured by sequencing in a study of T cells in Graves' hyperthyroidism and ophthalmopathy. Overall study context: The blood sample was taken at first diagnosis, before treatment began. Findings and caveats of the study: Ophthalmopathy was distinguished from stable hyperthyroidism by 13 V-J signatures. Within blood appeared most thyroid clonotypes that had expanded above 0.001.

Looked up from germline, CDR1 is GTSNPN and CDR2 is SVGIG (reference sequence). The CDR3 runs to 8 residues. V lost 3 bases and J 7 bases, leaving 1 base between the germline ends. RNA transcripts provided the source from which TCR beta CDR3 regions were amplified. TCR CDR3 underwent first-round RT-PCR with the HTBI primer set. TCRdb fed the multiplex PCR reads into MiXCR, producing one record per CDR3 protein. The data hold 250,000 to 300,000 distinct CDR3 sequences, with roughly a fifth observed a single time. Many counts were recorded for this clonotype. What it binds is unknown. The receptor comes from a man between 50 and 59 years old with Graves' ophthalmopathy. This chain joins TRBV30 and TRBJ2-7; no definite D call. Source material: blood. For the CDR3, the DNA is TGTGCCTGGAGAGAGCAGTACTTC. It yields the protein CAWREQYF.